A selection of T cell receptor beta chains follows, all from one sample in a study of human T cells and chemical hapten exposure. TCRdb analysed the RACE reads with MiXCR anew, one entry per CDR3 protein. The sample consists of approximately 72,000 distinct CDR3 sequences, over 8.5% of them appearing once. The sample consisted of whole blood, taken in connection with sensitization to the hapten diphenylcyclopropenone (DPC). These receptors originate from a woman in her forties or fifties with alopecia areata. Some clones in this sample may be carry-over from other donors' samples. The CDR3 runs from the conserved cysteine through the conserved F or W. Each record gives: CDR3 length, D gene, V gene, J gene, clone size, CDR3 protein, CDR3 DNA. D genes are given only for firm matches. The size field is filled for only some rows; it gives once, few, many or a size class.

CDR3 length: 17
D gene: TRBD1
V gene: TRBV18
J gene: TRBJ1-2
clone size: few
CDR3 protein: CASSPPGQGRTNYGYTF
CDR3 DNA: TGTGCCAGCTCACCCCCGGGACAGGGCCGTACTAACTATGGCTACACCTTC

CDR3 length: 15
D gene: .
V gene: TRBV27
J gene: TRBJ2-5
clone size: many
CDR3 protein: CASSYTASFQETQYF
CDR3 DNA: TGTGCCAGCAGTTACACAGCGAGTTTCCAAGAGACCCAGTACTTC

CDR3 length: 12
D gene: .
V gene: TRBV20-1
J gene: TRBJ1-6
clone size: few
CDR3 protein: CSARPTAEPLHF
CDR3 DNA: TGCAGTGCTAGACCAACAGCGGAGCCCCTCCACTTT

CDR3 length: 10
D gene: .
V gene: TRBV29-1
J gene: TRBJ1-1
clone size: many
CDR3 protein: CSAAEREAFF
CDR3 DNA: TGCAGCGCGGCGGAACGTGAAGCTTTCTTT

CDR3 length: 14
D gene: TRBD1
V gene: TRBV18
J gene: TRBJ1-1
clone size: many
CDR3 protein: CASSPLDRVHEAFF
CDR3 DNA: TGTGCCAGCTCACCTCTAGACAGGGTACATGAAGCTTTCTTT

CDR3 length: 15
D gene: .
V gene: TRBV7-2
J gene: TRBJ2-3
clone size: few
CDR3 protein: CASSSDGSGTDTQYF
CDR3 DNA: TGTGCCAGCAGCTCTGACGGTAGCGGCACAGATACGCAGTATTTT

CDR3 length: 16
D gene: .
V gene: TRBV4-2
J gene: TRBJ2-3
clone size: many
CDR3 protein: CASSQVGGSQTDTQYF
CDR3 DNA: TGTGCCAGCAGCCAAGTGGGGGGCTCGCAGACAGATACGCAGTATTTT

CDR3 length: 16
D gene: .
V gene: TRBV3-1
J gene: TRBJ1-1
clone size: many
CDR3 protein: CASSPLPGQKNTEAFF
CDR3 DNA: TGTGCCAGCAGCCCCCTACCTGGACAGAAGAACACTGAAGCTTTCTTT

CDR3 length: 13
D gene: .
V gene: TRBV7-2
J gene: TRBJ2-1
clone size: many
CDR3 protein: CASSLPDWDEQFF
CDR3 DNA: TGTGCCAGCAGCTTACCTGACTGGGATGAGCAGTTCTTC

CDR3 length: 14
D gene: .
V gene: TRBV2
J gene: TRBJ2-1
clone size: many
CDR3 protein: CASSPLPSPNEQFF
CDR3 DNA: TGTGCCAGCAGCCCCCTACCGTCGCCAAATGAGCAGTTCTTC

CDR3 length: 12
D gene: .
V gene: TRBV28
J gene: TRBJ2-5
clone size: few
CDR3 protein: CASRKPPGVPYF
CDR3 DNA: TGTGCCAGCAGGAAACCGCCCGGGGTACCGTACTTC

CDR3 length: 13
D gene: .
V gene: TRBV12-3/TRBV12-4
J gene: TRBJ1-1
clone size: once
CDR3 protein: CASSGLGRTEAFF
CDR3 DNA: TGTGCCAGCAGCGGACTGGGGAGGACTGAAGCTTTCTTT

CDR3 length: 16
D gene: TRBD2
V gene: TRBV5-1
J gene: TRBJ2-7
clone size: many
CDR3 protein: CASSSNQLAGAYEQYF
CDR3 DNA: TGCGCCAGCAGCTCAAACCAACTAGCGGGGGCCTACGAGCAGTACTTC

CDR3 length: 16
D gene: TRBD1
V gene: TRBV7-2
J gene: TRBJ2-1
clone size: .
CDR3 protein: CASSSSGTGTYNEQFF
CDR3 DNA: TGTGCCAGCAGCTCTTCCGGGACAGGGACCTACAATGAGCAGTTCTTC

CDR3 length: 13
D gene: .
V gene: TRBV11-3
J gene: TRBJ2-7
clone size: .
CDR3 protein: CASSSTREGEQYF
CDR3 DNA: TGTGCCAGCAGCTCTACCAGGGAAGGCGAGCAGTACTTC

CDR3 length: 16
D gene: TRBD1
V gene: TRBV10-2
J gene: TRBJ1-1
clone size: many
CDR3 protein: CASSGSQGALWTEAFF
CDR3 DNA: TGCGCCAGCAGTGGGTCCCAGGGGGCGTTATGGACTGAAGCTTTCTTT

CDR3 length: 15
D gene: .
V gene: TRBV29-1
J gene: TRBJ1-2
clone size: many
CDR3 protein: CSVESRDGANYGYTF
CDR3 DNA: TGCAGCGTTGAAAGCCGGGACGGAGCTAACTATGGCTACACCTTC

CDR3 length: 18
D gene: .
V gene: TRBV7-2
J gene: TRBJ1-2
clone size: .
CDR3 protein: CASSLTRRERPPAYGYTF
CDR3 DNA: TGTGCCAGCAGCTTAACCCGACGGGAACGTCCCCCAGCCTATGGCTACACCTTC

CDR3 length: 13
D gene: .
V gene: TRBV3-1
J gene: TRBJ2-3
clone size: few
CDR3 protein: CASSSLVTDTQYF
CDR3 DNA: TGTGCCAGCAGCTCCTTGGTCACAGATACGCAGTATTTT

CDR3 length: 19
D gene: .
V gene: TRBV7-9
J gene: TRBJ1-1
clone size: few
CDR3 protein: CASSLGLGQRIFEHTEAFF
CDR3 DNA: TGTGCCAGCAGCTTAGGGCTGGGACAAAGAATCTTCGAACACACTGAAGCTTTCTTT

CDR3 length: 14
D gene: .
V gene: TRBV5-1
J gene: TRBJ1-3
clone size: few
CDR3 protein: CASSLDSVGNTIYF
CDR3 DNA: TGCGCCAGCAGCTTAGACAGTGTTGGAAACACCATATATTTT